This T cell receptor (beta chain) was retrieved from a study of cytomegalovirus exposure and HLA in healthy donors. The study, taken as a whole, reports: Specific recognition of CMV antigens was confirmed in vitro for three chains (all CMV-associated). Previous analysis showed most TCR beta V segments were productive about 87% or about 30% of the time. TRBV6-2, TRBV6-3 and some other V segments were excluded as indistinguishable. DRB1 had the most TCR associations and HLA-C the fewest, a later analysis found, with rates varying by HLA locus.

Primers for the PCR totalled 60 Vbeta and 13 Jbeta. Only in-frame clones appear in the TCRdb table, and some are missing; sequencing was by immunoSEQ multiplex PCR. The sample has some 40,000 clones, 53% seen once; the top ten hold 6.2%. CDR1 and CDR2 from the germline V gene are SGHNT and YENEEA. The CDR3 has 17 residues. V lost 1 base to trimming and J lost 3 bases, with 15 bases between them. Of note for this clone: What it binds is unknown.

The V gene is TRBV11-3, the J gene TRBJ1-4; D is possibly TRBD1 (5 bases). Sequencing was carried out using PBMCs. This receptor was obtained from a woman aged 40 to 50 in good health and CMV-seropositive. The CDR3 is CASSLVLRGRSNEKLFF. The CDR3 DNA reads TGTGCCAGCAGCTTAGTGTTACGGGGGAGGTCTAATGAAAAACTGTTTTTT.